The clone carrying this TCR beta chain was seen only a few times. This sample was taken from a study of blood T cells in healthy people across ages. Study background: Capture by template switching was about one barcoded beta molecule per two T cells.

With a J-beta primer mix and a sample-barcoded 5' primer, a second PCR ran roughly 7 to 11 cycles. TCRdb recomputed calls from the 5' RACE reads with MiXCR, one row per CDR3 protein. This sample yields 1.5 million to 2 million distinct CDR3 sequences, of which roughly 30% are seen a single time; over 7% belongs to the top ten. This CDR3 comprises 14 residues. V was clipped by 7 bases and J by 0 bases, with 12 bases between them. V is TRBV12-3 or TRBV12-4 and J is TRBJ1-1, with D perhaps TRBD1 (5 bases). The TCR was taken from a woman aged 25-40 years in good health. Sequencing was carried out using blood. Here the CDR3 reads CASKTTALNTEAFF. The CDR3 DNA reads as TGTGCCAGCAAGACGACAGCCTTGAACACTGAAGCTTTCTTT.